This T cell receptor beta chain was observed in a study of identical twins. Points on this clonotype: Its antigen remains unknown.

The J segment lost 6 bases and the V segment lost 4 bases, leaving 5 bases of the junction unmatched. Germline values: CDR1 SGHRS, CDR2 YFSETQ. This CDR3 is built from 13 residues. Findings and limits, study-wide: Zero-insertion analyses could be partly confounded by invariant MAIT and iNKT cells.

The authors used template switching to add a universal primer site and gave cDNA unique molecular identifiers. TCRdb re-derived calls from the 5' RACE reads in MiXCR, one entry per CDR3 protein. The repertoire consists of fewer than 450,000 distinct CDR3 sequences, with 8.5% to 10% occurring once and the leading ten covering approximately 8.9%. The sequence came from a woman aged 50 to 60 in good health. Sequencing was carried out using naive T cells sorted from blood. This chain joins TRBV5-1 and TRBJ2-3, with 7 bases aligning to TRBD1. The CDR3 nucleotides read TGCGCCAGCAGCCATGACAGGGAGGATACGCAGTATTTT. Protein product: CASSHDREDTQYF. Full variable domain (remainder filled in from reference TRBV5-1 and TRBJ2-3): KAGVTQTPRYLIKTRGQQVTLSCSPISGHRSVSWYQQTPGQGLQFLFEYFSETQRNKGNFPGRFSGRQFSNSRSEMNVSTLELGDSALYLCASSHDREDTQYFGPGTRLTVL.